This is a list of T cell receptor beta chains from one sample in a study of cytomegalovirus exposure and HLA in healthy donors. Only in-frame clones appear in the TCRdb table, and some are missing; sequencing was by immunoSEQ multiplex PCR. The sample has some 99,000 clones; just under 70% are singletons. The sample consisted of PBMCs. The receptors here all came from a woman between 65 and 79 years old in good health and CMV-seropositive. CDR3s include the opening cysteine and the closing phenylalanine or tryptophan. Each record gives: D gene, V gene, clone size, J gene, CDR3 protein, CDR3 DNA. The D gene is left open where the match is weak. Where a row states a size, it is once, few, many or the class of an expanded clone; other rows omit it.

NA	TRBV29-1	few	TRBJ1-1	CSVEDSRVSNTEAFF	TGCAGCGTTGAAGATTCCAGGGTGAGCAACACTGAAGCTTTCTTT
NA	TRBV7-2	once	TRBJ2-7	CASSLGGGTTTYEQYF	TGTGCCAGCAGCTTAGGAGGCGGGACCACGACCTACGAGCAGTACTTC
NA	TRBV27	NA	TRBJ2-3	CASSLSQPTDTQYF	TGTGCCAGCAGTTTATCACAGCCGACAGATACGCAGTATTTT
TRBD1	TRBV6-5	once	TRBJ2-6	CASRGDRAGANVLTF	TGTGCCAGCAGGGGGGACAGGGCTGGGGCCAACGTCCTGACTTTC
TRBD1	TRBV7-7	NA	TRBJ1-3	CASSLHPRRQGPGNTIYF	TGTGCTAGCAGCTTACACCCCAGAAGACAGGGTCCCGGAAACACCATATATTTT
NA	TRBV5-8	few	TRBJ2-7	CASRVYPGEQYF	TGTGCCAGCAGGGTGTATCCGGGCGAGCAGTACTTC
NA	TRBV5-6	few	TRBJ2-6	CASSFRGSGANVLTF	TGTGCCAGCAGCTTTCGGGGCTCTGGGGCCAACGTCCTGACTTTC
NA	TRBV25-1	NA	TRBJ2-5	CASSSPWGAGQETQYF	TGTGCCAGCAGTTCACCCTGGGGAGCGGGTCAAGAGACCCAGTACTTC
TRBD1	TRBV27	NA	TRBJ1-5	CASSLDRGNQPQHF	TGTGCCAGCAGTTTGGACAGGGGGAACCAGCCCCAGCATTTT
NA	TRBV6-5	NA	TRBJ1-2	CASSPGEYGYTF	TGTGCCAGCAGTCCCGGTGAATATGGCTACACCTTC
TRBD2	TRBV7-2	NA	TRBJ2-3	CASSLEAGVADTQYF	TGTGCCAGCAGCTTAGAGGCGGGGGTAGCAGATACGCAGTATTTT
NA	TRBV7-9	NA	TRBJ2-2	CASSLDLTGELFF	TGTGCCAGCAGCTTAGACCTAACCGGGGAGCTGTTTTTT
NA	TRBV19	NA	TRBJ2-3	CASSGQIVDTQYF	TGTGCCAGTAGTGGGCAGATTGTAGATACGCAGTATTTT
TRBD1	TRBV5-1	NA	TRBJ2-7	CASSSLQGIVYEQYF	TGCGCCAGCAGCTCACTACAGGGGATAGTTTACGAGCAGTACTTC
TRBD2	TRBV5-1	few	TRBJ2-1	CASSSTTSSGSLNEQFF	TGCGCCAGCAGCTCCACTACTTCTAGCGGGTCTCTCAATGAGCAGTTCTTC
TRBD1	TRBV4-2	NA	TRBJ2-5	CASSQGTGPRQTQYF	TGTGCCAGCAGCCAAGGGACAGGTCCAAGGCAGACCCAGTACTTC
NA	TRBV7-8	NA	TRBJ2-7	CASSQDPRAGEQYF	TGTGCCAGCAGCCAAGATCCAAGAGCGGGCGAGCAGTACTTC
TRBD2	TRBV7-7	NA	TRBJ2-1	CASSSMGGNEQFF	TGTGCCAGCAGCTCGATGGGGGGGAATGAGCAGTTCTTC
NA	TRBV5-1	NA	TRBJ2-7	CASSSQSNSYEQYF	TGCGCCAGCAGCTCACAATCAAATTCCTACGAGCAGTACTTC
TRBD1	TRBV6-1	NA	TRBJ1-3	CASSGRTGAGNTIYF	TGTGCCAGCAGTGGGAGGACAGGGGCTGGAAACACCATATATTTT
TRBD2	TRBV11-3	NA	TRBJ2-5	CASSLGLAGGDQETQYF	TGTGCCAGCAGCTTGGGACTAGCGGGGGGGGACCAAGAGACCCAGTACTTC
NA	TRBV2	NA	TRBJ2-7	CASSVGLALDEQYF	TGTGCCAGCAGTGTAGGACTGGCCCTGGACGAGCAGTACTTC
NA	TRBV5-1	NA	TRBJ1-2	CASSVQENYGYTF	TGCGCCAGCAGCGTACAGGAGAACTATGGCTACACCTTC
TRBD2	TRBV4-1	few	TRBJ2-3	CASRPSGGRGDTQYF	TGCGCCAGCAGACCTAGCGGGGGGCGGGGAGATACGCAGTATTTT